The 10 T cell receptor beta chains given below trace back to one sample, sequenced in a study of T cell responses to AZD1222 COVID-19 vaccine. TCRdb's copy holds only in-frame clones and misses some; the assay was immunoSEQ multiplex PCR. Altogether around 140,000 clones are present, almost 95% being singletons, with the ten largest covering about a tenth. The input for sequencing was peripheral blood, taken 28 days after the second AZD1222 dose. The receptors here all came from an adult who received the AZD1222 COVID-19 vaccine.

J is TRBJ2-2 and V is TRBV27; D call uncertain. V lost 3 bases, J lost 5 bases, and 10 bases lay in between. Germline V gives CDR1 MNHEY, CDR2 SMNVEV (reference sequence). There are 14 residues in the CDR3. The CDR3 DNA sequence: TGTGCCAGCAGTTTGTCGCACCTAACCGGGGAGCTGTTTTTT. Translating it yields CASSLSHLTGELFF.

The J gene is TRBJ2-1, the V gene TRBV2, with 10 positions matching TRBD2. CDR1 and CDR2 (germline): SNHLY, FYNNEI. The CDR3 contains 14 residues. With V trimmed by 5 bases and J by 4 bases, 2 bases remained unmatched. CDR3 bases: TGTGCCAGCAGTTGGACTAGCGGATACAATGAGCAGTTCTTC. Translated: CASSWTSGYNEQFF.

CDR3 sequence reads: CASSDPGTGLFYEQYV. CDR3 coding DNA: TGTGCCAGCAGTGACCCCGGGACAGGGTTATTCTACGAGCAGTACGTC. The V gene is TRBV6-4, the J gene TRBJ2-7; 9 positions agree with TRBD1. J lost 3 bases, V lost 2 bases, and 8 bases had no gene match. This CDR3 comprises 16 residues. Germline V lookup: CDR1 MRHNA, CDR2 SNTAGT.

DNA of the CDR3: TGCAGCGTTAAGGAACGGGCTGAAGCTTTCTTT. As protein: CSVKERAEAFF. The rearrangement joins TRBV29-1 to TRBJ1-1; D is unresolved. The CDR3 runs 11 residues. V gave up 5 bases and J gave up 6 bases, with 10 bases separating them. CDR1 and CDR2 from the germline V gene are SQVTM and ANQGSEA.

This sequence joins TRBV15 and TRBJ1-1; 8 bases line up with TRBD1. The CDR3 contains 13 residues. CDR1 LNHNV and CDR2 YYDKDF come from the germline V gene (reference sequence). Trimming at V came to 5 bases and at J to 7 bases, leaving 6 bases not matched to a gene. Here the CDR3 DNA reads TGTGCCACCAGCGCAGGGGGCGTCGGTGAAGCTTTCTTT. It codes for CATSAGGVGEAFF. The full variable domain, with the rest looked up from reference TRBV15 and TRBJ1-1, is DAMVIQNPRYQVTQFGKPVTLSCSQTLNHNVMYWYQQKSSQAPKLLFHYYDKDFNNEADTPDNFQSRRPNTSFCFLDIRSPGLGDTAMYLCATSAGGVGEAFFGQGTRLTVV.

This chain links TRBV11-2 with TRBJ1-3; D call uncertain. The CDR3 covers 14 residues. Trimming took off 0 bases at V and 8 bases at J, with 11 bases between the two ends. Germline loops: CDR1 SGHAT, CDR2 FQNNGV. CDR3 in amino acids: CASSLDVKADTIYF. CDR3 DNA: TGTGCCAGCAGCTTAGACGTAAAGGCGGACACCATATATTTT.

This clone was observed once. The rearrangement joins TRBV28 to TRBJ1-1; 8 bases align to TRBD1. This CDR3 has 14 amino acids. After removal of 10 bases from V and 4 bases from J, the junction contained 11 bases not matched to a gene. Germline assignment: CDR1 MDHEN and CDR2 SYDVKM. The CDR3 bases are TGTGCCACCTCCGGACAGGGAGGGTTCACTGAAGCTTTCTTT. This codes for CATSGQGGFTEAFF.

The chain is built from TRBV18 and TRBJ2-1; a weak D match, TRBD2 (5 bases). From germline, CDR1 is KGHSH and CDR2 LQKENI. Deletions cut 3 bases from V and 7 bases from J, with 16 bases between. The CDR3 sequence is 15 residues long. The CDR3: CASSPVYGLANEQFF. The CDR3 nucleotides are TGTGCCAGCTCACCGGTCTACGGGCTAGCAAATGAGCAGTTCTTC.

DNA for the CDR3: TGTGCCAGCAATGCAGGGGGAACCGTATCGAACACTGAAGCTTTCTTT. This gives the protein CASNAGGTVSNTEAFF. This chain uses TRBV28 with TRBJ1-1, with TRBD1 matching over 7 bases. V shed 7 bases and J 1 base; nucleotides not matched to a gene: 12. The V gene's germline CDR1 is MDHEN and CDR2 SYDVKM. The CDR3 extends over 16 amino acids.

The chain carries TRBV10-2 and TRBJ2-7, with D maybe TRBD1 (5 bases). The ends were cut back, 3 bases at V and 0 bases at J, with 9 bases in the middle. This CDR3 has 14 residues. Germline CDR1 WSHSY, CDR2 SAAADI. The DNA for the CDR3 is TGCGCCAGCAGTGAAAGGGGCCTCTCCTACGAGCAGTACTTC. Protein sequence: CASSERGLSYEQYF.